The 12 T cell receptor beta chains reported below all come from one sample, sequenced in a study of shared clonotypes between healthy human individuals (dated by TCRdb to between 2020 and 2021). The library was generated by the immunoSEQ multiplex PCR assay. TCRdb carries this immuneACCESS record with in-frame sequences only. Its versions omit some clonotypes, under half of them owing to an unresolved V gene in the studies checked, with the rest unexplained. The sample profile shows approximately 600,000 clones; approximately 95% of them were found once. Together, the top ten hold over 0.095% of the sample. For the CD8 naive samples, CD45RO-negative cells were positively selected for CCR7, yielding a CD45RA+CCR7+ population from which TemRA cells were excluded. The sequenced sample was naive CD8+ T cells sorted from blood. This sample's cell subset or site label indicates: CD45RA+CCR7+. These receptors were taken from a woman aged 30 to 39 in good health.

Note on this clone: An end of the junction does not agree with germline; a read error may underlie this. The V call is TRBV7-8, the J call TRBJ2-2; D is possibly TRBD2 (5 bases). This CDR3 contains 14 residues. Germline CDR1 and CDR2: SGHVS and FQNEAQ. This CDR3 is CASSFYRGSRELLF. CDR3 DNA sequence: TGTGCCAGCAGCTTTTATCGAGGTTCTAGGGAGCTGCTTTTT.

The chain uses TRBV11-2 and TRBJ2-3; 12 bases match TRBD2. The CDR3 sequence is 17 residues long. The V gene end was trimmed by 5 bases and the J gene end by 4 bases; junction bases not matched to a gene: 10. Germline CDR1 reads SGHAT; CDR2 reads FQNNGV. This CDR3 reads CASSPTGLAGRADTQYF. CDR3 bases: TGTGCCAGCAGCCCGACCGGACTAGCGGGAAGGGCAGATACGCAGTATTTT.

CDR3 amino acids: CASSAGPTYEQYF. CDR3 bases: TGTGCCAGCAGCGCGGGACCGACCTACGAGCAGTACTTC. The rearrangement links TRBV7-6 to TRBJ2-7, with D perhaps matching TRBD2 (6 bases). Germline-derived CDR1 and CDR2 are SGHVS and FNYEAQ. This CDR3 is 13 amino acids long. V was trimmed by 5 bases and J by 2 bases, leaving 10 bases between them.

V gene TRBV28 combines with J gene TRBJ1-5; 7 bases match TRBD1. This CDR3 spans 16 amino acids. CDR1 MDHEN and CDR2 SYDVKM come from the germline V gene. The ends lost 5 bases at V and 0 bases at J; junction bases unmatched: 7. CDR3 DNA sequence: TGTGCCAGCAGTACCACAGGGGTCTTTAGCAATCAGCCCCAGCATTTT. It codes for CASSTTGVFSNQPQHF.

The genes are TRBV13 and TRBJ1-1; D remains ambiguous. Deletions cut 4 bases from V and 1 base from J, with 7 bases between. In germline, CDR1 is PRHDT, CDR2 FYEKMQ (reference sequence). The CDR3 consists of 13 residues. The CDR3 loop reads CASSYGPNTEAFF. CDR3 nucleotide sequence: TGTGCCAGCAGCTACGGACCGAACACTGAAGCTTTCTTT.

The rearrangement links TRBV4-1 to TRBJ1-3, with a weak D call TRBD1 (5 bases). The CDR3 loop spans 16 amino acids. Germline CDR1 MGHRA, CDR2 YSYEKL. V dropped 3 bases and J dropped 0 bases, with 12 bases sitting between them. The CDR3 DNA follows: TGCGCCAGCAGCCAGGGGACCCAGAGCTCTGGAAACACCATATATTTT. This sequence encodes CASSQGTQSSGNTIYF.

The V gene is TRBV7-8, the J gene TRBJ2-7; TRBD1 matches at 7 bases. Germline V gene sequence: CDR1 SGHVS, CDR2 FQNEAQ. The CDR3 length is 14 residues. Unmatched junction bases numbered 7, after V lost 5 bases and J lost 3 bases. The CDR3 region is CASSTDRVFYEQYF. In DNA, the CDR3 is TGTGCCAGCAGCACAGACAGGGTTTTCTACGAGCAGTACTTC.

V usage is TRBV7-9 and J usage is TRBJ1-2; maybe TRBD1 (5 bases). The CDR3 consists of 14 residues. Germline lookup yields CDR1 SEHNR and CDR2 FQNEAQ (reference sequence). V lost 7 bases and J lost 3, with 15 bases in between. In DNA, the CDR3 is TGTGCCAGCATAGAGACGGTAGGGGACTATGGCTACACCTTC. Encoded protein: CASIETVGDYGYTF.

This clone has only one observation. This chain links TRBV19 with TRBJ1-5; a possible D gene is TRBD1 (5 bases). The CDR3 has 15 amino acids. Germline V gene data show CDR1 as LNHDA and CDR2 as SQIVND (reference sequence). V was pared by 7 bases and J by 4 bases, with 17 bases between. The CDR3 sequence is CASTELLGGNQPQHF. CDR3 nucleotide sequence: TGTGCCAGTACCGAATTACTCGGGGGGAATCAGCCCCAGCATTTT.

The V and J genes are TRBV5-4 and TRBJ2-1, with 9 bases fitting TRBD2. V shed 1 base and J 8 bases; nucleotides not matched to a gene: 13. Germline CDR1 reads SGHNT; CDR2 reads YYREEE (reference sequence). The CDR3 is made up of 17 amino acids. The CDR3 reads CASSLSVVAGVMDEQFF. Written as DNA, the CDR3 is TGTGCCAGCAGCTTGTCTGTCGTAGCGGGAGTGATGGATGAGCAGTTCTTC.

The V gene is TRBV7-7, the J gene TRBJ2-7; no reliable D call. The germline gives CDR1 SSHAT, CDR2 FNYEAQ (reference sequence). V was clipped by 5 bases and J by 2 bases, with 13 bases between them. CDR3 length: 14 amino acids. CDR3 in DNA: TGTGCCAGCAGCCCGGACGGGTCAACCTACGAGCAGTACTTC. Its protein product is CASSPDGSTYEQYF.

This chain joins TRBV7-9 and TRBJ2-2, with 12 bases lining up with TRBD2. J was trimmed by 1 base and V by 5 bases; bases with no gene match: 2. The CDR3 runs to 16 residues. CDR1 and CDR2 from the germline V gene are SEHNR and FQNEAQ (reference sequence). The CDR3 nucleotides read TGTGCCAGCAGCCCGACTAGCGGGAGGAACACCGGGGAGCTGTTTTTT. Its translation: CASSPTSGRNTGELFF.